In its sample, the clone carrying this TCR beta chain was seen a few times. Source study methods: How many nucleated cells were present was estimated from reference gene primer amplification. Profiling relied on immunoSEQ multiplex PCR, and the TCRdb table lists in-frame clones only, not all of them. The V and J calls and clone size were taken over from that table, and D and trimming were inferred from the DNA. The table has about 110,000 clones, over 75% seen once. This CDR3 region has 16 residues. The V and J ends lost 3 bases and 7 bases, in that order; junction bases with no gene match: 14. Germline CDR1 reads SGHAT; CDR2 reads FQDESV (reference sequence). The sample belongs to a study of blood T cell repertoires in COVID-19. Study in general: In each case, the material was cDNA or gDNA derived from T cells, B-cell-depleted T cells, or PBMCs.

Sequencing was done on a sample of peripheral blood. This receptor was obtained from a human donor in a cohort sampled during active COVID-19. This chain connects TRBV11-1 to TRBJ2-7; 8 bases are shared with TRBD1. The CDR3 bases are TGTGCCAGCAGCTTTTCCGCTGACAGGGGCCTAGAAGAGCAGTACTTC. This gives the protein CASSFSADRGLEEQYF.